The T cell receptor (beta chain) under discussion was sequenced for a study of T cell responses to AZD1222 COVID-19 vaccine. The wider study: Pooled in the analysis were second doses at about 4 or about 12 weeks. General observations from the study: Spike-specific TCR repertoires showed rising breadth and depth after two AZD1222 doses. Donors were chiefly white British, with a greater number of females, and clonal diversity was perhaps underestimated. It was only after the peak T cell response that any repertoires were sampled.

A note on this clone: What it binds is unknown. The sample carries other DNA sequences with the same CDR3.

The data were produced by immunoSEQ multiplex PCR, yet TCRdb's version contains in-frame clones alone and is incomplete. Of about 180,000 clones listed, around 88% are singletons. Germline CDR1 reads MDHEN; CDR2 reads SYDVKM. V shed 3 bases and J 1 base; nucleotides not matched to a gene: 1. There are 14 residues in the CDR3. The genes are TRBV28 and TRBJ2-7; the match to TRBD2 covers 9 bases. The clonotype originates from an adult in good health. Sequenced material: peripheral blood, taken on day 0 of AZD1222 vaccination. CDR3 sequence: CASSFLAGSYEQYF. The CDR3 nucleotides are TGTGCCAGCAGTTTTCTAGCGGGATCCTACGAGCAGTACTTC.